The TCR beta chain described here comes from a study of T cell changes during pregnancy in multiple sclerosis. This clone was seen a single time. The J segment lost 4 bases and the V segment lost 5 bases, leaving 4 bases of the junction unmatched. This CDR3 comprises 13 residues. CDR1 and CDR2 from the germline V gene are LNHDA and SQIVND (reference sequence). TCRdb's table, derived via immunoSEQ multiplex PCR, lists solely in-frame clones and lacks some. The profile shows some 52,000 clones, 90% to 95% of them singletons. This rearrangement joins TRBV19 to TRBJ2-5; 7 bases align to TRBD2. This specimen was CD4+ T cells from peripheral blood mononuclear cells, taken before pregnancy. The source is a female donor with multiple sclerosis, enrolled in a pregnancy study. The CDR3 DNA reads as TGTGCCAGTAGTGCGACTAGCCGAGAGACCCAGTACTTC. This translates into CASSATSRETQYF.